The next 32 T cell receptor beta chains were all read from a single sample in a study of T-cell reconstitution after alpha-beta-depleted transplantation in children. The library targeted TCRbeta and was prepared with unique molecular identifiers. In TCRdb, the PCR reads were re-called with MiXCR into one record per CDR3 protein. The repertoire has roughly 300,000 distinct CDR3 sequences, roughly 10% of them found once; the top ten carry 20% to 30%. The sequences come from peripheral blood, collected 180 days after TCRalphabeta/CD19-depleted stem cell transplant. The source is a male patient aged 2 to 9 who had a stem cell transplant for chronic granulomatous disease, so the T cells may come from the graft donor.

Details on this clonotype: Since the CDR3 does not end with the conserved phenylalanine or tryptophan, this likely comes from a read error. J is TRBJ1-1 and V is TRBV18, with a possible D match to TRBD1 (5 bases). V was pared by 2 bases and J by 4 bases, with 17 bases between. CDR1 and CDR2 (germline): KGHSH, LQKENI. The length of the CDR3 is 16 residues. This CDR3 is CASSPSLGRAVTEAFL. The CDR3 DNA is TGTGCCAGCTCACCATCACTCGGCAGGGCCGTCACTGAAGCTTTCCTT.

The chain joins TRBV20-1 to TRBJ2-7, with D possibly TRBD2 on 6 matching bases. The CDR3 is 13 residues long. V was clipped by 4 bases and J by 3 bases, with 13 bases between them. Germline V gives CDR1 DFQATT, CDR2 SNEGSKA (reference sequence). CDR3 sequence reads: CSATRDLLYEQYF. In DNA, the CDR3 is TGCAGTGCTACCAGGGACTTGCTCTACGAGCAGTACTTC.

This clonotype has at least ten counts. The rearrangement joins TRBV12-3 or TRBV12-4 to TRBJ2-1; 7 nucleotides agree with TRBD1. The CDR3 has 14 residues. V was pared by 2 bases and J by 7 bases, with 5 bases of the junction left unmatched. As DNA, the CDR3 is TGTGCCAGCAGTTTATTGGGCAGGGGGAATGAGCAGTTCTTC. It encodes CASSLLGRGNEQFF.

This clonotype was observed many times. The chain uses TRBV29-1 and TRBJ2-1; 7 nucleotides align to TRBD1. This CDR3 comprises 14 residues. The germline CDR1 and CDR2 sequences are SQVTM and ANQGSEA. Unmatched junction bases numbered 4, after V lost 1 base and J lost 4 bases. The CDR3 protein is CSVEGGDRYNEQFF. As DNA, the CDR3 is TGCAGCGTTGAAGGTGGGGACAGATACAATGAGCAGTTCTTC.

In regard to this clonotype: No conserved phenylalanine or tryptophan ends this CDR3, so it is likely a read error. The CDR3: CASSFDSGYEQYS. The CDR3 coding sequence is TGTGCCAGCAGCTTCGACAGCGGCTACGAGCAGTACTCC. This chain links TRBV7-2 with TRBJ2-7; D possibly matches TRBD1 or TRBD2 (5 bases each). Trimming took off 3 bases at V and 3 bases at J, with 9 bases between the two ends. CDR3 length: 13 amino acids. CDR1 and CDR2 from the germline V gene are SGHTA and FQGNSA.

This clonotype was observed a handful of times. V is TRBV7-2 and J is TRBJ1-4; 9 bases agree with TRBD1. The CDR3 contains 15 residues. V was clipped by 2 bases and J by 5 bases; unmatched bases: 3. Germline V gives CDR1 SGHTA, CDR2 FQGNSA. The CDR3 spells CASSLTGGANEKLFF. The CDR3 nucleotides are TGTGCCAGCAGCTTAACAGGGGGCGCGAATGAAAAACTGTTTTTT.

There are many counts of this clonotype. The CDR3 DNA is TGCAGCGGCCGTACTAGCGCGTACGAGCAGTACTTC. As protein: CSGRTSAYEQYF. The V gene is TRBV29-1, the J gene TRBJ2-7; 7 nucleotides align to TRBD2. With V trimmed by 7 bases and J by 4 bases, 7 bases remained unmatched. The CDR3 runs 12 residues. CDR1 is SQVTM and CDR2 is ANQGSEA in the germline V gene.

The gene calls are TRBV12-3 or TRBV12-4 and TRBJ2-2; D perhaps matches TRBD1 (5 bases). This CDR3 contains 15 residues. Deletions cut 5 bases from V and 7 bases from J, with 17 bases between. The DNA for the CDR3 is TGTGCCAGCAGTCCCCCTGGGGCAGGGCACGGGGAGCTGTTTTTT. This codes for CASSPPGAGHGELFF.

As regards this clonotype: A much larger clone differs from this one at a single base, so this may be a read error. The CDR3 ends on some other residue instead of the conserved phenylalanine or tryptophan, so this is likely a read error. The chain couples TRBV5-1 to TRBJ2-5, with unresolved D. Germline CDR1 and CDR2: SGHRS and YFSETQ. CDR3 length equals 16 residues. V lost 3 bases and J 4 bases, leaving 19 bases between the germline ends. The CDR3 here is CASSSHVQPPGETQYY. The CDR3 DNA follows: TGCGCCAGCAGCTCGCATGTACAGCCCCCCGGAGAGACCCAGTACTAC.

This clonotype was seen ten or more times. The genes are TRBV20-1 and TRBJ2-1, with 12 bases fitting TRBD2. This CDR3 has 19 residues. After removal of 3 bases from V and 1 base from J, the junction contained 13 bases not matched to a gene. Germline CDR1 and CDR2: DFQATT and SNEGSKA (reference sequence). CDR3 in amino acids: CSARGFLSSGRGSYNEQFF. In DNA form, the CDR3 reads TGCAGTGCTAGGGGATTTTTATCTAGCGGGAGGGGGTCCTACAATGAGCAGTTCTTC.

This chain links TRBV4-1 with TRBJ2-1; D possibly corresponds to TRBD1 (6 bases). Germline V gene data show CDR1 as MGHRA and CDR2 as YSYEKL. V was trimmed by 2 bases and J by 3 bases, leaving 14 bases between them. The CDR3 totals 16 residues. Here the CDR3 DNA reads TGCGCCAGCAGCCAAAGGACAGCTTCTTTCTACAATGAGCAGTTCTTC. Translated: CASSQRTASFYNEQFF.

In this sample, this clonotype turned up many times. V gene TRBV28 combines with J gene TRBJ2-3; 11 nucleotides match TRBD2. The CDR3 runs to 17 residues. The trim removed 2 bases at V and 5 bases at J, leaving 9 bases unmatched. Per germline, CDR1 MDHEN and CDR2 SYDVKM. The CDR3 sequence: CASSLVLLAGVGDTQYF. Here the CDR3 DNA reads TGTGCCAGCAGTTTAGTTTTACTAGCGGGAGTTGGAGATACGCAGTATTTT.

The chain is built from TRBV19 and TRBJ2-2; no firm D call. There are 15 residues in the CDR3. Per the germline V gene, CDR1 is LNHDA and CDR2 is SQIVND (reference sequence). V gave up 9 bases and J gave up 0 bases, with 14 bases separating them. The CDR3 bases are TGTGCCAGCCACCCCGCGTGGGCGAACACCGGGGAGCTGTTTTTT. This encodes CASHPAWANTGELFF.

This clonotype was observed many times. The rearrangement uses TRBV4-3 and TRBJ2-3; D not resolved. Germline CDR1 is LGHNA and CDR2 is YSLEER. The V end lost 0 bases, the J end lost 6 bases, and 16 bases lay between the germline ends. The CDR3 consists of 16 residues. DNA for the CDR3: TGCGCCAGCAGCCAAGATCTGGCCCCAACCCCGGATACGCAGTATTTT. It encodes CASSQDLAPTPDTQYF.

The table lists this clonotype with many counts. The chain recombines TRBV20-1 with TRBJ2-1, with 10 bases aligning to TRBD2. The germline V gene encodes CDR1 DFQATT and CDR2 SNEGSKA (reference sequence). The CDR3 has 14 residues. V was pared by 5 bases and J by 4 bases, with 5 bases of the junction left unmatched. The CDR3 DNA follows: TGCAGTGCTGTACTAGCGGGAAAATACAATGAGCAGTTCTTC. Translated, it gives CSAVLAGKYNEQFF.

This clonotype was counted at least ten times. The V and J genes are TRBV20-1 and TRBJ2-5; 7 positions match TRBD1. Germline loops: CDR1 DFQATT, CDR2 SNEGSKA (reference sequence). V lost 1 base, J lost 0 bases, and 2 bases stayed unmatched. The CDR3 totals 14 residues. In DNA, the CDR3 is TGCAGTGCTAGAGCCGGACAGGACCAAGAGACCCAGTACTTC. Its translation is CSARAGQDQETQYF.

This clonotype has more than one count but fewer than ten. Compared with germline, one end of the junction differs, possibly owing to a read error. The rearrangement joins TRBV18 to TRBJ2-2, with 9 bases lining up with TRBD1. In germline, CDR1 is KGHSH, CDR2 LQKENI. The CDR3 loop spans 14 amino acids. The CDR3: CASAGTGNSGELFF. The CDR3 DNA is TGTGCCAGCGCCGGGACAGGGAACAGCGGGGAGCTGTTTTTT.

In its sample, this clonotype was seen many times. This chain joins TRBV2 and TRBJ2-6; D may be TRBD1 (6 bases). The CDR3 runs 14 residues. Germline CDR1 SNHLY, CDR2 FYNNEI. The V and J ends lost 8 bases and 4 bases respectively, with 12 bases between them. CDR3: CASGNRAGANVLTF. CDR3 in DNA: TGTGCCAGCGGGAACAGGGCCGGGGCCAACGTCCTGACTTTC.

This clonotype was detected many times. This chain uses TRBV14 with TRBJ2-7; 7 nucleotides align to TRBD1. CDR3 length: 15 residues. CDR1 and CDR2 from the germline V gene are SGHDN and FVKESK. V was pared by 4 bases and J by 5 bases, with 11 bases of the junction left unmatched. The chain's CDR3 is CASSPTLTGFHEQYF. The CDR3 DNA reads as TGTGCCAGCAGCCCCACCCTGACAGGGTTCCACGAGCAGTACTTC.

There are many counts of this clonotype. V and J are TRBV6-2 or TRBV6-3 and TRBJ2-7, with unresolved D. CDR1 MNHEY and CDR2 SVGEGT come from the germline V gene. CDR3 length: 16 residues. Trimming took off 7 bases at V and 0 bases at J, with 19 bases between the two ends. As DNA, the CDR3 is TGTGCCAGCACCCAAGGGAATGGACGTATCTCCTACGAGCAGTACTTC. Its protein product is CASTQGNGRISYEQYF.

This clonotype was detected many times. The chain uses TRBV24-1 and TRBJ2-2; TRBD1 might be the D (6 bases). From germline, CDR1 is KGHDR and CDR2 SFDVKD. The CDR3 runs to 15 residues. V shed 3 bases and J shed 1 base, with 8 bases lying between them. The CDR3 DNA reads TGTGCCACCAGTGATCACAGGGTGAACACCGGGGAGCTGTTTTTT. This translates into CATSDHRVNTGELFF.

This clonotype was detected ten times or more. This rearrangement joins TRBV29-1 to TRBJ2-3; D may be TRBD1 (6 bases). This CDR3 region has 13 residues. The germline V and J ends were trimmed by 3 bases and 4 bases, with 11 bases remaining between them. Germline assignment: CDR1 SQVTM and CDR2 ANQGSEA. CDR3 sequence reads: CSVDPDSADTQYF. The CDR3, as DNA: TGCAGCGTTGATCCGGACAGCGCAGATACGCAGTATTTT.

This clonotype has ten or more counts. V usage is TRBV18 and J usage is TRBJ2-7; D possibly corresponds to TRBD1 (5 bases). The CDR3 has 15 amino acids. Germline V lookup: CDR1 KGHSH, CDR2 LQKENI. V dropped 4 bases and J dropped 0 bases, with 13 bases sitting between them. The CDR3 region is CASSRQPDSSYEQYF. The CDR3 nucleotides are TGTGCCAGCTCACGACAGCCCGACAGCTCCTACGAGCAGTACTTC.

This clonotype was recorded many times. The gene calls are TRBV5-6 and TRBJ2-5; D gene ambiguous. Trimming removed 2 bases at V and 5 bases at J, with 16 bases between. The germline V gene encodes CDR1 SGHDT and CDR2 YYEEEE. There are 15 residues in the CDR3. Written as DNA, the CDR3 is TGTGCCAGCAGCTTTAGGGTTTCCCCCCATGAGACCCAGTACTTC. Translation gives CASSFRVSPHETQYF.

In this sample, this clonotype turned up many times. The chain is built from TRBV5-1 and TRBJ2-5, with TRBD1 matching over 7 bases. With 4 bases clipped from V and 2 bases from J, the junction kept 5 bases outside the gene matches. CDR1 SGHRS and CDR2 YFSETQ come from the germline V gene. The CDR3 runs 14 residues. Here the CDR3 DNA reads TGCGCCAGCAGCCACGACAGGGTACAAGAGACCCAGTACTTC. Protein product: CASSHDRVQETQYF.

This clonotype was counted at least ten times. V usage is TRBV29-1 and J usage is TRBJ2-5, with D perhaps being TRBD1 or TRBD2 (5 bases each). V lost 7 bases and J lost 2, with 14 bases in between. The CDR3 is 13 amino acids. Germline V gives CDR1 SQVTM, CDR2 ANQGSEA. In nucleotides, the CDR3 is TGCAGCGACTGGGACCCTAAGCAAGAGACCCAGTACTTC. Translated: CSDWDPKQETQYF. Filled out from reference TRBV29-1 and TRBJ2-5, the complete variable domain reads SAVISQKPSRDICQRGTSLTIQCQVDSQVTMMFWYRQQPGQSLTLIATANQGSEATYESGFVIDKFPISRPNLTFSTLTVSNMSPEDSSIYLCSDWDPKQETQYFGPGTRLLVL.

This clonotype was picked up many times. The chain is built from TRBV5-1 and TRBJ2-1; 15 bases line up with TRBD2. This CDR3 comprises 18 residues. Losses at the gene ends were 3 bases for V and 3 bases for J; bases not matched to a gene: 7. In germline, CDR1 is SGHRS, CDR2 YFSETQ. The DNA of the CDR3 is TGCGCCAGCAGCTCGGGACTAGCGGGAGGCGCCTTCTACAATGAGCAGTTCTTC. Translated, it gives CASSSGLAGGAFYNEQFF.

This clonotype has ten or more counts. V usage is TRBV29-1 and J usage is TRBJ1-5; a possible D gene is TRBD1 (5 bases). Trimming took 4 bases from V and 4 from J, leaving 8 bases between them. Looked up from germline, CDR1 is SQVTM and CDR2 is ANQGSEA. The CDR3 length is 12 residues. The CDR3 DNA is TGCAGCGTTGGGGACCGAAATCAGCCCCAGCATTTT. It is translated as CSVGDRNQPQHF.

This clonotype was counted ten times or more. The chain recombines TRBV7-2 with TRBJ2-5, with a tentative D call TRBD1 (6 bases). CDR1 and CDR2 from the germline V gene are SGHTA and FQGNSA. The length of the CDR3 is 17 residues. The V gene lost 5 bases and the J gene lost 7 bases, with 26 bases spanning the gap. The CDR3 spells CASSPSWGQRPWGTQYF. For the CDR3, the DNA is TGTGCCAGCAGCCCGAGTTGGGGGCAGAGGCCCTGGGGGACCCAGTACTTC.

The sample holds many counts of this clonotype. This chain uses TRBV24-1 with TRBJ2-1; D may correspond to TRBD1 or TRBD2 (5 bases each). Germline V gene sequence: CDR1 KGHDR, CDR2 SFDVKD. This CDR3 has 14 amino acids. V was clipped by 7 bases and J by 8 bases, with 17 bases between them. The CDR3 loop reads CATRPGTQCDEQFF. CDR3 DNA: TGTGCCACCAGGCCCGGGACCCAATGCGATGAGCAGTTCTTC.

This clonotype was picked up many times. This sequence joins TRBV20-1 and TRBJ2-7, with TRBD2 identical over 7 bases. Germline trimming cut 6 bases from V and 0 bases from J; bases unmatched to any gene: 8. CDR1 DFQATT and CDR2 SNEGSKA come from the germline V gene (reference sequence). The CDR3 has 14 amino acids. This CDR3 reads CSAARRGSSYEQYF. The CDR3 nucleotides are TGCAGTGCGGCGCGTCGCGGGAGCTCCTACGAGCAGTACTTC.

In this sample, this clonotype turned up many times. The chain links TRBV4-3 to TRBJ1-6; TRBD1 might be the D (5 bases). Per germline, CDR1 LGHNA and CDR2 YSLEER. Between the trimmed V and J ends, which lost 1 base and 6 bases, there was a span of 13 bases. The CDR3 is 16 residues long. Written as DNA, the CDR3 is TGCGCCAGCAGCCAAGCAGGGCCCAGGTCTAATTCACCCCTCCACTTT. It yields the protein CASSQAGPRSNSPLHF.